This note documents a single T cell receptor beta chain sequence. Its specificity is unknown. Runs used v3.0 of the immunoSEQ assay and were done at survey level. TCRdb's table, derived via immunoSEQ multiplex PCR, lists solely in-frame clones and lacks some. The sample lists 15,000 to 20,000 clones, over 60% occurring once. The data belong to a study of long-term antiretroviral therapy in people with HIV. The CDR3 has 12 residues. V dropped 5 bases and J dropped 8 bases, with 12 bases sitting between them. Germline CDR1 and CDR2: MNHNY and SVGAGI (reference sequence). Points from the study as a whole: Repertoires with HIV possessed tighter CDR3 length spans than those of controls.

The clonotype comes from a woman aged 25 to 39 with HIV. The sample in question was unsorted PBMCs, obtained 2.9 years after starting antiretroviral therapy. This chain links TRBV6-6 with TRBJ1-2; D is ambiguous. The CDR3 DNA is TGTGCCAGCAGTCACCCTGGGTTAGGCTACACCTTC. It yields the protein CASSHPGLGYTF.